This TCR beta chain was recovered during a study of human T cells and chemical hapten exposure. Study information: The scalp of each patient received a weekly diphenylcyclopropenone dose for the full roughly 23-week study. Diagnoses of alopecia areata, totalis or universalis occurred in mostly female patients.

This clonotype was detected ten times or more. MiXCR was run by TCRdb on the RACE reads, yielding one entry per CDR3 protein. The repertoire includes some 360,000 distinct CDR3 sequences, around 5.5% of them detected once, and 2% to 3% sits in the top ten. The germline CDR1 and CDR2 sequences are SQVTM and ANQGSEA. This CDR3 spans 14 amino acids. Between the trimmed V and J ends, which lost 2 bases and 4 bases, there was a span of 11 bases. Time point indicated: pre-sensitization, week 0. Indicated treatment: therapeutic diphenylcyclopropenone sensitization with weekly scalp DPC. Blood sampling occurred before each patch-test application. Those who donated were patients with alopecia, 18 to 70 years of age, and suitable for DPC.

The chain combines TRBV29-1 with TRBJ2-2; no firm D call. This TCR derives from a woman aged 45 to 65 with alopecia areata. Some clones in this sample may be carry-over from other donors' samples. The sequenced sample was whole blood, obtained in connection with sensitization to the hapten diphenylcyclopropenone (DPC). The CDR3 DNA reads TGCAGCGTTGAACCCCGAACAGTCACCGGGGAGCTGTTTTTT. Its protein product is CSVEPRTVTGELFF.